This record looks at one TCR beta chain sequence and its context. Its antigen remains undetermined. Qualities for individual bases were not recorded, and no much larger clone is one base off. The sample originates from a study of T cell responses to AZD1222 COVID-19 vaccine (dated by TCRdb to the early 2020s). Turning to the overall study: AZD1222 recipients whose second dose came at about 4 weeks and those whose second dose came at about 12 weeks were combined into one group, since spike-specific TCR depth and breadth did not differ between the two schedules. A total of just over 230 trial participants underwent TCR sequencing, of whom about 210 had received two doses of AZD1222 and about 25 had received two doses of the MenACWY control vaccine. Trial participants were enrolled by age into 18-55, 56-69 and 70-plus year subgroups, with roughly 150, 30 and 60 TCR-sequenced participants respectively.

The CDR3 regions of human TCRbeta chains were analyzed by immunosequencing. Regarding the original processing steps: Repertoire TCRs were matched against a reference library of SARS-CoV-2-specific TCRs generated with the MIRA antigen-specificity platform. Breadth meant the fraction of unique TCRs that were SARS-CoV-2-associated, whereas depth meant the fraction of total T cells that were SARS-CoV-2-associated. Each spike-specific TCR was assigned to its reactive spike region and to a CD4 or CD8 class using the MIRA data. Log10-transformed breadth and depth values were compared by one-way ANOVA with Sidak's multiple comparisons tests. Here the immuneACCESS table is served through TCRdb, limited to in-frame sequences with V and J called. Missing clones are a known gap in these copies; in checked studies unresolved V genes cover under half, and the rest lacks a known reason. V and J calls and clone size are as listed in that table; D and trimming were resolved from the DNA. The sample has around 200,000 clones on record, 70% to 90% of them singletons. Roughly 0.5% of the sample belongs to the ten largest clones.

The CDR3 goes from the cysteine to the phenylalanine over 17 residues. This entry keeps only the CDR3 DNA: 51 bases, framed from base 1. Trimming leaves V shorter by 5 bases and J shorter by 7 bases, with the junction holding 14 bases beyond the gene matches. CDR1 and CDR2, per the germline V gene, are ENHRY and SYGVKD. Study-wide findings and limitations: Most participants were white British and females outnumbered males, and the authors suggested that clonal diversity may have been underestimated. Conclusions about previously exposed vaccinees are limited, since just a handful of AZD1222 recipients were seropositive for SARS-CoV-2 at baseline. Epitopes outside the regions mutated in the B.1.351 and B.1.1.7 variants were reportedly recognized by nearly half of the unique spike-specific TCRs. Because no day 14 peak-response samples were available, repertoires were characterized only after the peak T cell response. The vaccine-associated CD4 TCRs covered the entire spike protein, and the dominant responses fell in regions 160-218 and 743-854. Spike-specific TCR breadth and depth rose significantly after two AZD1222 doses compared with day 0 and with MenACWY recipients. The 56-69-year group was small, and its depth increase did not reach significance, likely because of low power.

According to the study, the label for this sample's time point signals: baseline before first vaccination. Vaccinee samples came from UK trials COV001 and COV002, including a single-blind randomized controlled phase 2/3 trial of AZD1222 (ChAdOx1 nCoV-19) in healthy adults. For TCRbeta chain sequencing, PBMC samples from trial participants were taken at day 0 and at day 28 after the second dose. This TCR was sampled from an adult in good health. This sample comprised peripheral blood, obtained on day 0 of AZD1222 vaccination. Recombination linked TRBV10-3 to TRBJ2-1; 10 nucleotides in the junction match TRBD2. At the DNA level, the sequence is TGTGCCATCAGTCTCCCCCTGGGAGCGGGAGGGCAGAATGAGCAGTTCTTC. The encoded protein is CAISLPLGAGGQNEQFF.